Listed here are 7 T cell receptor beta chains from one sample, sequenced in a study of shared clonotypes between healthy human individuals. TCRdb's copy holds only in-frame clones and misses some; the assay was immunoSEQ multiplex PCR. The data hold about 92,000 clones, with almost 70% observed a single time. Source material: memory CD8+ T cells sorted from blood. Documented subset: CD45RO+ cells pooled with CCR7-negative TemRA cells. The receptors stem from a man aged 30-40 years in good health.

This chain joins TRBV7-9 and TRBJ2-1; D remains ambiguous. Germline V gene sequence: CDR1 SEHNR, CDR2 FQNEAQ (reference sequence). The CDR3 covers 17 residues. V was cut by 5 bases and J by 4 bases, with 21 bases left in between. The CDR3 spells CASSPKASSYEYNEQFF. The CDR3 nucleotides are TGTGCCAGCAGCCCAAAGGCCAGCTCGTACGAGTACAATGAGCAGTTCTTC. The variable domain in full, with the rest retrieved from reference TRBV7-9 and TRBJ2-1, is DTGVSQNPRHKITKRGQNVTFRCDPISEHNRLYWYRQTLGQGPEFLTYFQNEAQLEKSRLLSDRFSAERPKGSFSTLEIQRTEQGDSAMYLCASSPKASSYEYNEQFFGPGTRLTVL.

The gene calls are TRBV11-2 and TRBJ1-2; D might be TRBD1 (6 bases). CDR1 SGHAT and CDR2 FQNNGV come from the germline V gene. The CDR3 loop spans 14 amino acids. The germline V and J ends were trimmed by 1 base and 5 bases, with 11 bases remaining between them. CDR3 sequence: CASSLGGTQYGYTF. CDR3 DNA: TGTGCCAGCAGCTTAGGTGGGACACAGTATGGCTACACCTTC.

This chain connects TRBV10-2 to TRBJ2-2; D gene ambiguous. This CDR3 has 11 amino acids. Germline-derived CDR1 and CDR2 are WSHSY and SAAADI. V was trimmed by 6 bases and J by 3 bases, leaving 2 bases between them. The CDR3, as DNA: TGCGCCAGCAGCCACACCGGGGAGCTGTTTTTT. Amino acids: CASSHTGELFF.

The chain combines TRBV30 with TRBJ1-1; tentative D call: TRBD1 (5 bases). In germline, CDR1 is GTSNPN, CDR2 SVGIG (reference sequence). The CDR3 contains 11 residues. Trimming removed 1 base at V and 6 bases at J, with 6 bases between. The chain's CDR3 is CAWSGQSEAFF. In DNA, the CDR3 is TGTGCCTGGAGTGGACAGTCTGAAGCTTTCTTT. The full variable domain, with the rest looked up from reference TRBV30 and TRBJ1-1, is SQTIHQWPATLVQPVGSPLSLECTVEGTSNPNLYWYRQAAGRGLQLLFYSVGIGQISSEVPQNLSASRPQDRQFILSSKKLLLSDSGFYLCAWSGQSEAFFGQGTRLTVV.

The V call is TRBV6-5, the J call TRBJ2-1; 13 positions match TRBD2. This CDR3 has 14 residues. Per germline, CDR1 MNHEY and CDR2 SVGAGI. The ends lost 4 bases at V and 15 bases at J; junction bases unmatched: 9. In nucleotides, the CDR3 is TGTGCCAGCAGTTCACTAGCGGGAGGGCCGGACCGGTTCTTC. Translated: CASSSLAGGPDRFF.

V gene TRBV5-6 combines with J gene TRBJ1-2, with TRBD1 identical over 10 bases. V trimming: 3 bases; J trimming: 3 bases; junction bases outside the gene matches: 5. The germline V gene encodes CDR1 SGHDT and CDR2 YYEEEE. The length of the CDR3 is 15 residues. This CDR3 is CASSSGTGAYYGYTF. The DNA for the CDR3 is TGTGCCAGCAGCTCGGGGACAGGGGCTTACTATGGCTACACCTTC.

This chain connects TRBV10-3 to TRBJ1-2; D unclear. The V end was cut by 2 bases, the J end by 4 bases, with 14 bases between. The CDR3 loop spans 15 amino acids. From germline, CDR1 is ENHRY and CDR2 SYGVKD. CDR3 bases: TGTGCCATCAGTGAGCCCCCGGTAAGGGCCTATGGCTACACCTTC. This translates into CAISEPPVRAYGYTF.